A selection of T cell receptor beta chains follows, all from one sample in a study of early T cells in non-severe SARS-CoV-2 infection. A single record per CDR3 protein comes from TCRdb applying MiXCR to the 5' RACE reads. The sample shows some 28,000 distinct CDR3 sequences, around 5.3% of them seen only once. Sequencing was carried out using whole blood. The receptors stem from an adult who was a healthcare worker with PCR-confirmed SARS-CoV-2 infection or an uninfected control (not recorded which). CDR3s include the opening cysteine and the closing phenylalanine or tryptophan. D genes are given only for firm matches. Expanded clones get a size class; other rows say once, few or many, or leave the size out.

j_call clone_size v_call d_call cdr3_nt cdr3_aa
TRBJ2-1 many TRBV10-3 TRBD1 TGTGCCATCGGGGACAGCCCCTACAGGGGACCTCACAATGAGCAGTTCTTC CAIGDSPYRGPHNEQFF
TRBJ2-5 many TRBV4-2 TRBD2 TGTGCCAGCAGCCGCCGGTTATTAGCGGGAGAGGCGGAGACCCAGTACTTC CASSRRLLAGEAETQYF
TRBJ2-1 many TRBV3-1 TRBD2 TGTGCCAGCAGCCAAGGCCGACTAGCGGGGGACAATGAGCAGTTCTTC CASSQGRLAGDNEQFF
TRBJ2-2 - TRBV4-2 - TGTGCCAGCAGCCAAGAAATAGCGAACACCGGGGAGCTGTTTTTT CASSQEIANTGELFF
TRBJ2-3 many TRBV24-1 TRBD1 TGTGCCACCAGTGAGCCAACCGGGACAGGGGGGACAGATACGCAGTATTTT CATSEPTGTGGTDTQYF
TRBJ2-1 many TRBV29-1 - TGCAGCGTTGAAGCCCCTAGGAATGAGCAGTTCTTC CSVEAPRNEQFF
TRBJ1-1 - TRBV6-5 - TGTGCCAGCCGCCTCAACACTGAAGCTTTCTTT CASRLNTEAFF
TRBJ2-6 many TRBV5-6 - TGTGCCAGCAGCTTCAACTCTGGGGCCAACGTCCTGACTTTC CASSFNSGANVLTF
TRBJ2-7 many TRBV20-1 TRBD1 TGCAGTGCTAGACGGACAGGGGGACCCTACGAGCAGTACTTC CSARRTGGPYEQYF
TRBJ2-4 few TRBV18 TRBD1 TGTGCCAGCTCACCATCCGGGGCAGGGGGCATCGGAAACATTCAGTACTTC CASSPSGAGGIGNIQYF
TRBJ2-2 many TRBV30 - TGTGCCTGGAGTGTACGGCAGGGGGGCTACACCGGGGAGCTGTTTTTT CAWSVRQGGYTGELFF
TRBJ1-1 many TRBV20-1 TRBD1 TGCAGTGCTAGGGGGACAGGGTTGAAGACTGAAGCTTTCTTT CSARGTGLKTEAFF
TRBJ2-5 many TRBV5-5 TRBD2 TGTGCCAGCACCCCTCCTTGGGGGACTAGCGGGAGTCAGGAGACCCAGTACTTC CASTPPWGTSGSQETQYF
TRBJ2-6 few TRBV7-3 - TGTGCCAGCAGCTTCTTTGGGGCCAACGTCCTGACTTTC CASSFFGANVLTF
TRBJ1-3 many TRBV12-3/TRBV12-4 - TGTGCCAGCAGTTTACAGGGAAACACCATATATTTT CASSLQGNTIYF
TRBJ1-3 - TRBV7-9 - TGTGCCAGCACCCTGGGACACCCGAGCTCTGGAAACACCATATATTTT CASTLGHPSSGNTIYF
TRBJ2-1 few TRBV5-4 - TGTGCCAGCAGCTTGGGCAGTAGCTCCTACAATGAGCAGTTCTTC CASSLGSSSYNEQFF
TRBJ2-1 many TRBV7-2 - TGTGCCAGCAGCTTCGAGACCCTCGCGAATGAGCAGTTCTTC CASSFETLANEQFF
TRBJ1-1 few TRBV12-3/TRBV12-4 - TGTGCCAGCTGCCCAGGGATGAACACTGAAGCTTTCTTT CASCPGMNTEAFF
TRBJ2-3 many TRBV20-1 - TGCAGTGCTATCGCTGGGAGCACAGATACGCAGTATTTT CSAIAGSTDTQYF
TRBJ2-1 - TRBV5-4 - TGTGCCAGCAGCCCGGCCGCGGCGGGGTGGAATGAGCAGTTCTTC CASSPAAAGWNEQFF
TRBJ2-7 many TRBV7-6 - TGTGCCAGCAGCCGAGGCGAGAGGGTAGAAGAGCAGTACTTC CASSRGERVEEQYF
TRBJ1-4 many TRBV20-1 TRBD1 TGCAGTGCTAGTAGGGGGCGCTGGATTGAAAAACTGTTTTTT CSASRGRWIEKLFF
TRBJ2-7 - TRBV13 - TGTGCCAGCAGCTTGACTAGCTCCTACGAGCAGTACTTC CASSLTSSYEQYF
TRBJ2-2 many TRBV19 TRBD1 TGTGCTACACGCTCGGGACAGTTAACTCCCGGGGAGCTGTTTTTT CATRSGQLTPGELFF
TRBJ1-2 - TRBV12-3/TRBV12-4 TRBD1 TGTGCCAGCAGTGGGGTTATCCTCCAGGGGGGGCTCTATGGCTACACCTTC CASSGVILQGGLYGYTF
TRBJ2-3 many TRBV11-3 TRBD2 TGTGCCAGCAGCTTAGGACTAGCGAGAGATACGCAGTATTTT CASSLGLARDTQYF
TRBJ1-5 many TRBV30 TRBD1 TGTGCCTGGAGAACAGGGGGCAATCAGCCCCAGCATTTT CAWRTGGNQPQHF
TRBJ2-3 many TRBV12-3/TRBV12-4 TRBD2 TGTGCCAGCAGACTAGCGGGGCTCACAGATACGCAGTATTTT CASRLAGLTDTQYF
TRBJ2-2 - TRBV20-1 TRBD2 TGCAGTGCCCCCCTCGCTCTAGCGGGGAACACCGGGGAGCTGTTTTTT CSAPLALAGNTGELFF
TRBJ2-7 many TRBV20-1 - TGCAGTGCTAGAGATTTTAAGGGAATCTACGAGCAGTACTTC CSARDFKGIYEQYF
TRBJ2-1 many TRBV28 - TGTGCCAGCAGTTTATGGGGCGCAGGGGGCGGGAGTTCGTATGAGCAGTTCTTC CASSLWGAGGGSSYEQFF
TRBJ2-7 - TRBV28 - TGTGCCAGCAGTTTAGTAGGACAGAGGCACGAGCAGTACTTC CASSLVGQRHEQYF
TRBJ2-3 many TRBV10-3 - TGTGCCATCAGGGAAGGACATAGCACAGATACGCAGTATTTT CAIREGHSTDTQYF
TRBJ1-2 few TRBV18 TRBD1 TGTGCCAGCTCACAAAATAGGCTAGACAGGGAGTATGGCTACACCTTC CASSQNRLDREYGYTF
TRBJ2-3 many TRBV25-1 TRBD1 TGTGCCAGCAGTGAAAGAGGGACAGGGGGCCGGGCCACAGATACGCAGTATTTT CASSERGTGGRATDTQYF
TRBJ2-3 many TRBV29-1 - TGCAGCGCAAAGCGCTCCCCGGGCACAGATACGCAGTATTTT CSAKRSPGTDTQYF
TRBJ2-7 once TRBV6-6 - TGTGCCAGCAGTTACTCGAGGTCTCAGCGTTCCGAGCAGTACTTC CASSYSRSQRSEQYF
TRBJ1-5 many TRBV10-3 TRBD1 TGTGCCACGGGGACAGGGTGGGATCAGCCCCAGCATTTT CATGTGWDQPQHF
TRBJ2-5 many TRBV7-3 - TGTGCCAGCAGCTTAAGCCCCGGGGGAGAGACCCAGTACTTC CASSLSPGGETQYF